This T cell receptor (beta chain) came from a study of blood T cell repertoires in COVID-19. The assay was immunoSEQ multiplex PCR, and TCRdb's table has in-frame clones only and misses some. This table has some 160,000 clones, approximately 86% appearing once. The receptor was derived from an elderly woman with COVID-19, enrolled during active disease. The sequencing sample was made of peripheral blood.

CDR3: CASSAGLAGVNEQFF. Written as DNA, the CDR3 is TGTGCCAGTAGTGCGGGGCTAGCGGGAGTGAATGAGCAGTTCTTC. The rearrangement links TRBV19 to TRBJ2-1; TRBD2 aligns across 10 bases. The CDR3 contains 15 residues. V lost 5 bases to trimming and J lost 7 bases; unmatched junction nucleotides: 8. The germline V gene has CDR1 LNHDA and CDR2 SQIVND (reference sequence).